Given below is one T cell receptor beta chain in context. This sample is part of a study of CD8 T cells in Susac syndrome. RNA in amounts of about 0.5 to 1 ug was reverse transcribed with random hexamers. It was immunoSEQ multiplex PCR that amplified TCR beta CDR3 across 54 Vbeta and 13 Jbeta. TCRdb recomputed calls from the immunoSEQ multiplex PCR reads with MiXCR, one row per CDR3 protein. The table has about 120,000 distinct CDR3 sequences, roughly 94% seen once. J lost 5 bases, V lost 3 bases, and 8 bases had no gene match. Germline V gene data show CDR1 as MNHNS and CDR2 as SASEGT. The CDR3 loop spans 15 amino acids. The T cells that were sequenced for TCR beta were CD8+ and CD4+ cells from blood. Healthy donors acted as controls, with matching for age and sex. Negative isolation yielded CD4+ and CD8+ T cells, and FACS enriched TEMRA cells.

Sequencing used CD4+ T cells from PBMCs. This chain connects TRBV6-1 to TRBJ2-5; TRBD1 matches at 8 bases. This TCR was recovered from a human donor in good health. Here the CDR3 reads CASSDAPGGRETQYF. The CDR3 DNA reads as TGTGCCAGCAGTGACGCCCCAGGGGGCAGGGAGACCCAGTACTTC.